Included here is one TCR beta chain sequence, with context. The data originate from a study of T cell changes during pregnancy in multiple sclerosis. Some clones are missing from TCRdb's copy, which holds only in-frame ones; the method was immunoSEQ multiplex PCR. This table has roughly 79,000 clones, around 93% appearing once. V lost 2 bases and J 4 bases, leaving 14 bases between the germline ends. From germline, CDR1 is MNHNY and CDR2 SVGAGI (reference sequence). The CDR3 has 15 residues. The TCR sequence derives from a female donor in good health, enrolled as a control in a pregnancy study. The J gene is TRBJ1-1, the V gene TRBV6-6; maybe TRBD1 (6 bases). The sample consisted of peripheral blood, taken in the second trimester of pregnancy. The CDR3 reads CASSYIIRGGTEAFF. CDR3 bases: TGTGCCAGCAGTTACATTATCAGAGGGGGCACTGAAGCTTTCTTT.